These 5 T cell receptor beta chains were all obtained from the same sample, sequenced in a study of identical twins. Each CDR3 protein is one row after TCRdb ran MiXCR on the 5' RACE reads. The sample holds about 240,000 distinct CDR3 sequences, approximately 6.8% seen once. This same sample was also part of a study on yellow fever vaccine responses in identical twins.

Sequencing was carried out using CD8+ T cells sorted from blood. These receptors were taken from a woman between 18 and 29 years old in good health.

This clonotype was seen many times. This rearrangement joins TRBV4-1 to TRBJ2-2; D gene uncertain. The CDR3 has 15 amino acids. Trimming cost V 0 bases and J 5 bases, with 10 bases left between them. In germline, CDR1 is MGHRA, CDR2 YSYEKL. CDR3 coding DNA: TGCGCCAGCAGCCAAGATGGTGGGGTAACCGGGGAGCTGTTTTTT. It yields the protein CASSQDGGVTGELFF.

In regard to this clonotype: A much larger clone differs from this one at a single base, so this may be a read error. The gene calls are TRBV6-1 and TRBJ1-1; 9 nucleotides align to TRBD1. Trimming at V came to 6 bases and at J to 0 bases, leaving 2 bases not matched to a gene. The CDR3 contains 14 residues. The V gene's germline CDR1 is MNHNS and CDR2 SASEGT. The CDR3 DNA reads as TGTGCCAGCAGGGACAGGGGTGTGAACACTGAAGCTTTCTTT. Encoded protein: CASRDRGVNTEAFF.

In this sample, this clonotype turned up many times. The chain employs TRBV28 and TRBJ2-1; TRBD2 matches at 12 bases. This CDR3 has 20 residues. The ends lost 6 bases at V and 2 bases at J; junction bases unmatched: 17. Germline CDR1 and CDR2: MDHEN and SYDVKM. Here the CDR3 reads CASSRSWTSGTDAAYNEQFF. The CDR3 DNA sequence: TGTGCCAGCAGCCGCTCGTGGACTAGCGGGACAGATGCGGCCTACAATGAGCAGTTCTTC.

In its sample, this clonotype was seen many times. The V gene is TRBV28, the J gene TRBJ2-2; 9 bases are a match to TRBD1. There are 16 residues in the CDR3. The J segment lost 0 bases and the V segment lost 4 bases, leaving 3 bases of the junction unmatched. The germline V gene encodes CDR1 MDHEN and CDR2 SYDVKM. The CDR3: CASSSNRGPNTGELFF. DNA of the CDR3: TGTGCCAGCAGTTCTAACAGGGGGCCGAACACCGGGGAGCTGTTTTTT.

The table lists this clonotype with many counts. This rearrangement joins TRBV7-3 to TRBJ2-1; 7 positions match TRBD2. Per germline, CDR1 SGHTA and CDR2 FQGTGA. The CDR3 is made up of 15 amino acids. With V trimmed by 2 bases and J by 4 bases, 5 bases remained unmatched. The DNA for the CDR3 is TGTGCCAGCAGCTTAGCTAGCGGCGTTTACAATGAGCAGTTCTTC. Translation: CASSLASGVYNEQFF.